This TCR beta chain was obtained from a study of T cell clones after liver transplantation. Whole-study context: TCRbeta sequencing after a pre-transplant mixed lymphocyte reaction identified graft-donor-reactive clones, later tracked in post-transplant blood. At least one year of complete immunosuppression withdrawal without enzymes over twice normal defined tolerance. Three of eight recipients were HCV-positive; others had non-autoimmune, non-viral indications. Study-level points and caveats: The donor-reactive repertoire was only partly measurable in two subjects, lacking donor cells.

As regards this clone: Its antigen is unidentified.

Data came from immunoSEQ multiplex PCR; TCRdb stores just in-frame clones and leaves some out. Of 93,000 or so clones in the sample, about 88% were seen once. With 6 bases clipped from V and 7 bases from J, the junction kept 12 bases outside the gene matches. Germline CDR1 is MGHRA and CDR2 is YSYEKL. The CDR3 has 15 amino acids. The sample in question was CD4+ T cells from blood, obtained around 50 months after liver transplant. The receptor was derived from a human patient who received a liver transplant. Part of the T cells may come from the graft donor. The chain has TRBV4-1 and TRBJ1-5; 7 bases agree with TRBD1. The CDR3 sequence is CASSPTGNRQQPQHF. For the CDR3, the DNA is TGCGCCAGCAGTCCGACAGGGAACCGCCAACAGCCCCAGCATTTT.